The 25 T cell receptor beta chains below were found in one sample sequenced in a study of OX40 agonist ivuxolimab in advanced cancers. Produced via immunoSEQ multiplex PCR; TCRdb's table is partial and in-frame only. The sample holds around 30,000 clones, around nine tenths seen once. The source material was CD4+ or CD8+ T cells sorted from blood, sampled in a trial of the OX40 agonist ivuxolimab. The receptors stem from an adult with an advanced solid tumor such as melanoma, head and neck, liver or kidney cancer.

CDR3 loop: CAWGGSHEQYF. DNA of the CDR3: TGTGCCTGGGGGGGCAGCCACGAGCAGTACTTC. The chain uses TRBV30 and TRBJ2-7; a weak D match, TRBD1 (6 bases). The ends were cut back, 5 bases at V and 5 bases at J, with 10 bases in the middle. CDR1 is GTSNPN, CDR2 SVGIG, per germline (reference sequence). There are 11 residues in the CDR3.

The rearrangement uses TRBV5-1 and TRBJ1-6; D not resolved. Trimming took off 1 base at V and 10 bases at J, with 12 bases between the two ends. Germline CDR1 reads SGHRS; CDR2 reads YFSETQ. The CDR3 runs to 14 residues. The CDR3 DNA is TGCGCCAGCAGCTTGAAAGAAGCAGACTCACCCCTCCACTTT. Residues: CASSLKEADSPLHF.

This chain joins TRBV4-2 and TRBJ1-1; TRBD1 matches 8 bases. CDR1 and CDR2 from the germline V gene are LGHNA and YNFKEQ. Trimming at V came to 1 base and at J to 6 bases, leaving 7 bases not matched to a gene. The CDR3 is 15 residues long. CDR3 nucleotides: TGTGCCAGCAGCCAAGGGACAGGGATTTTCGCTGAAGCTTTCTTT. Protein sequence: CASSQGTGIFAEAFF.

CDR3 sequence: CAWRPVTGMRYGYTF. The CDR3 coding sequence is TGTGCCTGGAGACCCGTCACAGGGATGCGGTATGGCTACACCTTC. This chain links TRBV30 with TRBJ1-2; TRBD1 is a possible D gene (6 bases). Trimming cost V 3 bases and J 5 bases, with 19 bases left between them. The CDR3 sequence is 15 residues long. Germline V gene sequence: CDR1 GTSNPN, CDR2 SVGIG (reference sequence).

The J gene is TRBJ2-3, the V gene TRBV4-2, with 8 nucleotides matching TRBD2. CDR3 length: 17 residues. The germline V gene encodes CDR1 LGHNA and CDR2 YNFKEQ. V dropped 0 bases and J dropped 1; count of bases not matched to a gene: 6. CDR3 DNA sequence: TGTGCCAGCAGCCAAGAGATTAGCGGGGCACGCACAGATACGCAGTATTTT. Protein: CASSQEISGARTDTQYF.

The chain couples TRBV2 to TRBJ2-2; 7 bases line up with TRBD2. Germline trimming cut 5 bases from V and 5 bases from J; bases unmatched to any gene: 5. Germline lookup yields CDR1 SNHLY and CDR2 FYNNEI. This CDR3 has 14 residues. The CDR3 reads CASSREGWTGELFF. The CDR3 DNA follows: TGTGCCAGCAGTAGGGAGGGTTGGACCGGGGAGCTGTTTTTT.

The genes are TRBV6-1 and TRBJ1-4, with 7 bases that match TRBD1. With 6 bases clipped from V and 11 bases from J, the junction kept 12 bases outside the gene matches. The CDR3 length is 14 residues. Germline CDR1 MNHNS, CDR2 SASEGT. The CDR3 nucleotides are TGTGCCAGCAGACAGGGAGAGGGGGCGAAGAAACTGTTTTTT. This encodes CASRQGEGAKKLFF.

The V and J genes are TRBV19 and TRBJ1-6; D gene unclear. The V end lost 5 bases, the J end lost 7 bases, and 15 bases lay between the germline ends. CDR1 is LNHDA, CDR2 SQIVND, per germline (reference sequence). The CDR3 is 15 amino acids. In nucleotides, the CDR3 is TGTGCCAGTAGTTTCCGAAGGAACAGCAATTCACCCCTCCACTTT. It specifies CASSFRRNSNSPLHF.

The rearrangement joins TRBV14 to TRBJ1-2, with D tentatively TRBD1 (6 bases). Germline CDR1 is SGHDN and CDR2 is FVKESK. The ends were cut back, 2 bases at V and 7 bases at J, with 11 bases in the middle. This CDR3 comprises 13 residues. DNA for the CDR3: TGTGCCAGCAGCCAAAACAGGGTTTCTGGCTACACCTTC. It encodes CASSQNRVSGYTF.

This chain uses TRBV14 with TRBJ2-5; D not resolved. V was trimmed by 0 bases and J by 7 bases, leaving 9 bases between them. The CDR3 has 13 residues. CDR1 is SGHDN and CDR2 is FVKESK in the germline V gene. The CDR3 loop reads CASSQDFERTQYF. CDR3 sequence (DNA): TGTGCCAGCAGCCAAGATTTTGAAAGGACCCAGTACTTC.

This clone came up a few times. V gene TRBV6-1 combines with J gene TRBJ1-2; D gene ambiguous. Deletions cut 1 base from V and 2 bases from J, with 11 bases between. CDR3 length equals 15 residues. Germline V gene data show CDR1 as MNHNS and CDR2 as SASEGT. CDR3 sequence: CASSEDPQPNYGYTF. The CDR3 region has the DNA TGTGCCAGCAGTGAAGATCCCCAGCCCAACTATGGCTACACCTTC.

The CDR3, as DNA: TGTGCCAGCAGCTTAATGGCCACGGAGACCCAGTACTTC. Amino acids: CASSLMATETQYF. The gene calls are TRBV7-2 and TRBJ2-5; D remains unclear. The CDR3 extends over 13 amino acids. Looked up from germline, CDR1 is SGHTA and CDR2 is FQGNSA. Trimming removed 2 bases from V and 5 bases from J, with 9 bases in between.

This chain links TRBV4-3 with TRBJ2-3; 7 positions match TRBD2. CDR1 is LGHNA, CDR2 YSLEER, per germline. The CDR3 consists of 16 residues. Trimming at V came to 3 bases and at J to 1 base, leaving 7 bases not matched to a gene. CDR3 amino acids: CASSHGAGRGTDTQYF. In DNA form, the CDR3 reads TGCGCCAGCAGCCACGGAGCGGGGCGCGGCACAGATACGCAGTATTTT.

The chain combines TRBV7-8 with TRBJ2-7; 8 bases map to TRBD2. With 1 base clipped from V and 1 base from J, the junction kept 9 bases outside the gene matches. Germline-derived CDR1 and CDR2 are SGHVS and FQNEAQ. CDR3 length equals 17 residues. The CDR3 coding sequence is TGTGCCAGCAGCTTAGACGATTCGGGCGGGGGGTCCTACGAGCAGTACTTC. It encodes CASSLDDSGGGSYEQYF.

The chain combines TRBV19 with TRBJ1-1; D not resolved. The V and J ends lost 4 bases and 5 bases respectively, with 11 bases between them. CDR1 is LNHDA, CDR2 SQIVND, per germline (reference sequence). The CDR3 totals 13 residues. The CDR3 loop is CASSRVMGTEAFF. CDR3 bases: TGTGCCAGTAGTAGGGTAATGGGGACTGAAGCTTTCTTT.

This chain links TRBV7-9 with TRBJ1-2; 10 bases are a match to TRBD1. The ends lost 11 bases at V and 8 bases at J; junction bases unmatched: 8. CDR1 is SEHNR, CDR2 FQNEAQ, per germline (reference sequence). This CDR3 has 12 residues. The CDR3 sequence is CAGGVTGGGYTF. The CDR3 DNA sequence: TGTGCCGGGGGCGTGACAGGGGGCGGCTACACCTTC.

In DNA, the CDR3 is TGCGCCAGCAGCCCCCTCGGGACAGGGGGCACGGAAGAGCAGTACTTC. This encodes CASSPLGTGGTEEQYF. The chain employs TRBV5-1 and TRBJ2-7; 12 nucleotides align to TRBD1. Germline V gene sequence: CDR1 SGHRS, CDR2 YFSETQ. The CDR3 runs 16 residues. With 4 bases clipped from V and 7 bases from J, the junction kept 12 bases outside the gene matches. The entire variable domain, with the rest obtained from reference TRBV5-1 and TRBJ2-7, is as follows: KAGVTQTPRYLIKTRGQQVTLSCSPISGHRSVSWYQQTPGQGLQFLFEYFSETQRNKGNFPGRFSGRQFSNSRSEMNVSTLELGDSALYLCASSPLGTGGTEEQYFGPGTRLTVT.

DNA of the CDR3: TGTGCCAGCAGCTCGGACAGGCGACGGTCACCCCTCCACTTT. Protein product: CASSSDRRRSPLHF. The chain couples TRBV7-2 to TRBJ1-6; 7 bases fit TRBD1. V trimming: 4 bases; J trimming: 10 bases; junction bases outside the gene matches: 7. Germline assignment: CDR1 SGHTA and CDR2 FQGNSA. The length of the CDR3 is 14 residues.

This chain connects TRBV6-5 to TRBJ2-7; 7 positions match TRBD2. Germline CDR1 is MNHEY and CDR2 is SVGAGI. Trimming removed 1 base from V and 3 bases from J; junction bases left unmatched: 9. The CDR3 covers 16 residues. The CDR3 coding sequence is TGTGCCAGCAGTTACTTACCCGGGACTACTCGCTACGAGCAGTACTTC. Translation: CASSYLPGTTRYEQYF.

The V call is TRBV28, the J call TRBJ2-2, with 9 positions matching TRBD1. Germline V CDR1 and CDR2: MDHEN, SYDVKM. The CDR3 runs to 17 residues. The J segment lost 7 bases and the V segment lost 6 bases, leaving 15 bases of the junction unmatched. The CDR3 loop is CASRPLIQGAFHGELFF. CDR3 sequence (DNA): TGTGCCAGCAGACCACTGATACAGGGGGCTTTTCACGGGGAGCTGTTTTTT.

V is TRBV7-2 and J is TRBJ2-3; 14 bases are shared with TRBD2. V shed 5 bases, J shed 6 bases, and the junction held 7 bases outside the gene matches. Per germline, CDR1 SGHTA and CDR2 FQGNSA. The CDR3 totals 16 residues. CDR3 residues: CASSSRLAGGADTQYF. The CDR3, as DNA: TGTGCCAGCAGCAGCCGACTAGCGGGGGGGGCGGATACGCAGTATTTT.

The chain couples TRBV6-1 to TRBJ1-2; 9 nucleotides match TRBD1. Germline V CDR1 and CDR2: MNHNS, SASEGT. With 1 base clipped from V and 7 bases from J, the junction kept 7 bases outside the gene matches. The CDR3 spans 15 residues. In DNA form, the CDR3 reads TGTGCCAGCAGTGAAGGTTCCGGGACAGGGTTTGGCTACACCTTC. It specifies CASSEGSGTGFGYTF.

The chain couples TRBV15 to TRBJ2-7, with D perhaps matching TRBD2 (5 bases). CDR3 size: 13 residues. CDR1 LNHNV and CDR2 YYDKDF come from the germline V gene (reference sequence). Trimming removed 3 bases from V and 5 bases from J, with 11 bases in between. The CDR3 coding sequence is TGTGCCACCAGCAGGAGGGAGTGGGACGAGCAGTACTTC. Translating it yields CATSRREWDEQYF.

V and J are TRBV25-1 and TRBJ2-7, with a tentative D call TRBD2 (6 bases). The CDR3 spans 15 residues. The germline gives CDR1 MGHDK, CDR2 SYGVNS. Trimming removed 5 bases at V and 5 bases at J, with 19 bases between. CDR3 nucleotide sequence: TGTGCCAGCAGTCCGGCGGGACTGGGAGTGAACGAGCAGTACTTC. Amino acid sequence: CASSPAGLGVNEQYF.

The chain employs TRBV19 and TRBJ2-7, with 12 nucleotides matching TRBD2. The CDR3 loop spans 13 amino acids. Germline V CDR1 and CDR2: LNHDA, SQIVND (reference sequence). With 8 bases clipped from V and 2 bases from J, the junction kept 1 base outside the gene matches. CDR3 loop: CASASGGAYEQYF. DNA for the CDR3: TGTGCCAGTGCTAGCGGGGGGGCCTACGAGCAGTACTTC.